This T cell receptor (beta chain) was sequenced in a study of blood T cells in healthy people across ages. Background on the study: T cells yielded about one barcoded beta molecule per two cells through template switching.

Per germline, CDR1 SNHLY and CDR2 FYNNEI. The CDR3 is 14 residues long. Donors each provided ten milliliters of peripheral blood. Using a J-beta primer mix together with a sample-barcoded 5' primer, a second PCR was run for about 6 to 11 cycles. Unique molecular identifiers of 12 random nucleotides labeled each cDNA. TCRdb called the 5' RACE reads again in MiXCR, with one record for every CDR3 protein. The data show about 1.4 million distinct CDR3 sequences, roughly 59% seen once. Only a few counts were recorded for this clonotype. The TCR sequence derives from a young man in good health. The V gene is TRBV2, the J gene TRBJ2-7; 12 bases are a match to TRBD2. The better agreement between TRBJ2-5 and the DNA end casts doubt on the J call. The sample was blood. As DNA, the CDR3 is TGTGCCAGCGCCTACGGACTAGCGGGGGAGACCCAGTACTTC. It yields the protein CASAYGLAGETQYF.